The subject of this entry is one TCR beta chain. As yet, its antigen is unknown. The data were taken from a study of monozygotic twins with inflammatory bowel disease. General study findings and limits: Concordance status among twins (concordant versus discordant) showed no link to repertoire similarity, possibly from limited power.

The CDR3 has 14 residues. Germline values: CDR1 DFQATT, CDR2 SNEGSKA (reference sequence). Template switching appended UMIs that held a 6-nucleotide sample barcode. Using the 5' RACE reads, TCRdb records one entry per CDR3 protein without DNA. This listing includes tens of thousands of distinct CDR3 sequences. This receptor was taken from a human donor with ulcerative colitis or Crohn's disease, or a healthy co-twin of an affected twin (not recorded which). This chain connects TRBV20-1 to TRBJ1-5; absent DNA, TCRdb's TRBD1 call cannot be checked. Sequences were obtained from blood. CDR3 residues: CSAREGGVNQPQHF.